A selection of T cell receptor beta chains follows, all from one sample in a study of patients and donors after allogeneic stem cell transplantation. One entry per CDR3 protein, called by TCRdb with MiXCR from the RT-PCR reads. The table shows approximately 99,000 distinct CDR3 sequences, with around 35% occurring only once. The sample comprised blood, either unsorted or a sorted T cell fraction (not recorded which). The receptors were sampled from a human donor who was either an allogeneic HSCT recipient or a stem cell or donor lymphocyte infusion donor (not recorded which). It is not recorded whose cells these are; they may come from a transplant donor. Each CDR3 is given with its conserved first and last residue. Fields, in order: D gene, V gene, clone size, J gene, CDR3 DNA, CDR3 protein. D genes are given only for firm matches. The size entry is marked missing in some rows and otherwise reads once, few, many or a size class.

>NA|TRBV24-1|few|TRBJ2-7
TGTGCCACCAGTGACCCCGGCAGACAACAGCAGTACTTC
CATSDPGRQQQYF
>NA|TRBV20-1|NA|TRBJ1-4
TGCAGTGCTAGAGGAATCTCCCCGACGGAGCCGAGAACTAATGAAAAACTGTTTTTT
CSARGISPTEPRTNEKLFF
>TRBD1|TRBV28|NA|TRBJ1-2
TGTGCCAGCAGCCTGAACAGGGGGCATGCGTCATTCGGCTATGGCTACACCTTC
CASSLNRGHASFGYGYTF
>NA|TRBV12-3/TRBV12-4|NA|TRBJ2-5
TGTGCCAGCAGTTTATGGGACTTCCAAGAGACCCAGTACTTC
CASSLWDFQETQYF
>NA|TRBV5-1|NA|TRBJ1-1
TGCGCCAGCAGCCGCGCCATAAAAACGAACACTGAAGCTTTCTTT
CASSRAIKTNTEAFF
>NA|TRBV29-1|few|TRBJ1-2
TGCAGCGTTGAATCCGAGGGAGATGGCTACACCTTC
CSVESEGDGYTF
>NA|TRBV7-9|NA|TRBJ2-2
TGTGCCAGCAGCTTAGCCCGGACTGTGAACACCGGGGAGCTGTTTTTT
CASSLARTVNTGELFF
>NA|TRBV12-3/TRBV12-4|once|TRBJ2-2
TGTGCCAGCAGCACGCGACAGTGGGGAACCGGGGAGCTGTTTTTT
CASSTRQWGTGELFF
>TRBD2|TRBV12-3/TRBV12-4|NA|TRBJ2-5
TGTGCCAGCAGCCGCGGAAATCTAGCGGGCCCTCAAGAGACCCAGTACTTC
CASSRGNLAGPQETQYF
>NA|TRBV4-3|few|TRBJ2-3
TGCGCCAGCAGCCAAGTGGGTACAGATACGCAGTATTTT
CASSQVGTDTQYF
>TRBD1|TRBV5-1|NA|TRBJ2-7
TGCGCCAGCAGCTTGGGGGACAGGACCTACGAGCAGTACTTC
CASSLGDRTYEQYF
>TRBD2|TRBV24-1|once|TRBJ2-3
TGTGCCACCAGTGACGAGGGGACTAGCGTTTCAGCAGATACGCAGTATTTT
CATSDEGTSVSADTQYF
>TRBD2|TRBV18|NA|TRBJ2-1
TGTGCCAGCTCACCAGCCCGCATAGCGGGAGGTTTCCCTGAGCAGTTCTTC
CASSPARIAGGFPEQFF
>NA|TRBV6-2/TRBV6-3|NA|TRBJ1-5
TGTGCCAGCACCGACCGACTCCTAGACGGCAATCAGCCCCAGCATTTT
CASTDRLLDGNQPQHF
>NA|TRBV10-3|NA|TRBJ2-7
TGTGCCATCAGTGAGTCGAGCGGACACCTCGGCGAGCAGTACTTC
CAISESSGHLGEQYF
>TRBD2|TRBV7-9|NA|TRBJ2-1
TGTGCCAGCACCCCCATAAGCGGGATGGGGACCTACAATGAGCAGTTCTTC
CASTPISGMGTYNEQFF
>NA|TRBV20-1|few|TRBJ2-2
TGCAGTGCTGCAACAAGGGGAAGGACCGGGGAGCTGTTTTTT
CSAATRGRTGELFF
>NA|TRBV29-1|NA|TRBJ2-1
TGCAGCGTTGGTTCACTGAAATCCTACAATGAGCAGTTCTTC
CSVGSLKSYNEQFF